Listed below are T cell receptor beta chains from one sample, sequenced in a study of blood T cells in healthy people across ages. TCRdb independently ran MiXCR on the 5' RACE reads; one entry per CDR3 protein. The sample shows roughly 1.7 million distinct CDR3 sequences, roughly 32% of them seen only once. Sequencing was done on a sample of blood. The receptors were sampled from a woman in her 30s in good health. The CDR3 runs from the conserved cysteine through the conserved F or W. The order of the fields is clone size, J gene, V gene, D gene, CDR3 DNA, CDR3 protein. The D gene is left open where the match is weak. Only part of the rows carry a size: once, few, many, or a class if the clone is expanded.

clone size: few
J gene: TRBJ1-6
V gene: TRBV11-2
D gene: NA
CDR3 DNA: TGTGCCAGCAGCCCCGGGGGGGGCGCGGTCGGTTCACCCCTCCACTTT
CDR3 protein: CASSPGGGAVGSPLHF

clone size: NA
J gene: TRBJ2-1
V gene: TRBV29-1
D gene: TRBD2
CDR3 DNA: TGCAGCGTCGCGGGACTAGCCCATTACAATGAGCAGTTCTTC
CDR3 protein: CSVAGLAHYNEQFF

clone size: NA
J gene: TRBJ2-6
V gene: TRBV27
D gene: NA
CDR3 DNA: TGTGCCAGCACCGCGTGGGCCGCTGGGGCCAACGTCCTGACTTTC
CDR3 protein: CASTAWAAGANVLTF

clone size: few
J gene: TRBJ2-7
V gene: TRBV7-9
D gene: NA
CDR3 DNA: TGTGCCAGCAGCCCTACGGCGGCAGGGAGTTCCCCCTACGAGCAGTACTTC
CDR3 protein: CASSPTAAGSSPYEQYF

clone size: few
J gene: TRBJ2-4
V gene: TRBV9
D gene: NA
CDR3 DNA: TGTGCCAGCAGCGTAGGTAGTAACGCCACAGGGCCTATCCCTCTGCGGGCCAAAAACATTCAGTACTTC
CDR3 protein: CASSVGSNATGPIPLRAKNIQYF

clone size: NA
J gene: TRBJ2-5
V gene: TRBV20-1
D gene: TRBD1
CDR3 DNA: TGCAGTGCTAAGTCGGGACAGGGGAGGCAGACCCAGTACTTC
CDR3 protein: CSAKSGQGRQTQYF

clone size: NA
J gene: TRBJ2-7
V gene: TRBV6-1
D gene: TRBD1
CDR3 DNA: TGTGCCAGCAGTCCCGGGACAGCCAATTCCTACGAGCAGTACTTC
CDR3 protein: CASSPGTANSYEQYF

clone size: many
J gene: TRBJ2-1
V gene: TRBV13
D gene: NA
CDR3 DNA: TGTGCCAGCAGCTTACTCCCTTTTGTGGGGGCCCACAATGAGCAGTTCTTC
CDR3 protein: CASSLLPFVGAHNEQFF

clone size: few
J gene: TRBJ2-1
V gene: TRBV3-1
D gene: NA
CDR3 DNA: TGTGCCAGCAGCCAACAAAGGGTTGTGAATGAGCAGTTCTTC
CDR3 protein: CASSQQRVVNEQFF

clone size: NA
J gene: TRBJ2-7
V gene: TRBV3-1
D gene: TRBD2
CDR3 DNA: TGTGCCAGCAGGCCAAGAAGGAAAGGTAGCGGGGGGAATTCCTACGAGCAGTACTTC
CDR3 protein: CASRPRRKGSGGNSYEQYF

clone size: few
J gene: TRBJ2-2
V gene: TRBV9
D gene: TRBD1
CDR3 DNA: TGTGCCAGCACCTTTGACAGGGGCGGCACCGGGGAGCTGTTTTTT
CDR3 protein: CASTFDRGGTGELFF

clone size: NA
J gene: TRBJ1-6
V gene: TRBV14
D gene: NA
CDR3 DNA: TGTGCCAGCAGCCAAGAGGTCTACTCACCCCTCCACTTT
CDR3 protein: CASSQEVYSPLHF

clone size: NA
J gene: TRBJ2-6
V gene: TRBV7-9
D gene: TRBD1
CDR3 DNA: TGTGCCAGCAGCTTTACAGGGGGGAGCTCTGGGGCCAACGTCCTGACTTTC
CDR3 protein: CASSFTGGSSGANVLTF

clone size: few
J gene: TRBJ2-1
V gene: TRBV2
D gene: NA
CDR3 DNA: TGTGCCAGCAGACTCAGCGGTCTGGGGTACAATGAGCAGTTCTTC
CDR3 protein: CASRLSGLGYNEQFF

clone size: many
J gene: TRBJ2-7
V gene: TRBV4-1
D gene: TRBD1
CDR3 DNA: TGCGCCAGCAGTGGGACAGGGGGCGGCGAGCAGTACTTC
CDR3 protein: CASSGTGGGEQYF